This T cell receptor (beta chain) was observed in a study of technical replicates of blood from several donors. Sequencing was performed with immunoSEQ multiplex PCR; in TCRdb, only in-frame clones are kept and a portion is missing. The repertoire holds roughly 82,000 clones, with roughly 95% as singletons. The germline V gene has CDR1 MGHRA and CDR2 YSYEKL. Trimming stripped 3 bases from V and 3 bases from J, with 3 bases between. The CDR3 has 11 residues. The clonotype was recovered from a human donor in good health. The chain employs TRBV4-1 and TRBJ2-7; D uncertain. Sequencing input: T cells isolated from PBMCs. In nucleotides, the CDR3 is TGCGCCAGCAGCCAGAGCTACGAGCAGTACTTC. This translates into CASSQSYEQYF.